This T cell receptor (beta chain) was found in a study of T cell responses to AZD1222 COVID-19 vaccine. Study-level results: The study reported that nearly half of spike-specific TCRs target unmutated variant regions. Most donors were white British and more were female, and clonal diversity was possibly underestimated.

Data came from immunoSEQ multiplex PCR; TCRdb stores just in-frame clones and leaves some out. The sample has about 130,000 clones; over 75% are singletons. V lost 9 bases and J lost 7, with 13 bases in between. The CDR3 is 11 residues long. Germline V CDR1 and CDR2: LGHDT, YNNKEL (reference sequence). A note on this clone: Its target is not known.

The TCR was taken from an adult who received the MenACWY meningococcal vaccine as a control. Source: peripheral blood, taken 28 days after the second dose of the MenACWY control vaccine. V gene TRBV3-1 (or the pseudogene TRBV3-2) combines with J gene TRBJ2-7; D unclear. The CDR3, as DNA: TGTGCCAGTGAAGGCCCAGGTGAGCAGTACTTC. Its translation: CASEGPGEQYF.